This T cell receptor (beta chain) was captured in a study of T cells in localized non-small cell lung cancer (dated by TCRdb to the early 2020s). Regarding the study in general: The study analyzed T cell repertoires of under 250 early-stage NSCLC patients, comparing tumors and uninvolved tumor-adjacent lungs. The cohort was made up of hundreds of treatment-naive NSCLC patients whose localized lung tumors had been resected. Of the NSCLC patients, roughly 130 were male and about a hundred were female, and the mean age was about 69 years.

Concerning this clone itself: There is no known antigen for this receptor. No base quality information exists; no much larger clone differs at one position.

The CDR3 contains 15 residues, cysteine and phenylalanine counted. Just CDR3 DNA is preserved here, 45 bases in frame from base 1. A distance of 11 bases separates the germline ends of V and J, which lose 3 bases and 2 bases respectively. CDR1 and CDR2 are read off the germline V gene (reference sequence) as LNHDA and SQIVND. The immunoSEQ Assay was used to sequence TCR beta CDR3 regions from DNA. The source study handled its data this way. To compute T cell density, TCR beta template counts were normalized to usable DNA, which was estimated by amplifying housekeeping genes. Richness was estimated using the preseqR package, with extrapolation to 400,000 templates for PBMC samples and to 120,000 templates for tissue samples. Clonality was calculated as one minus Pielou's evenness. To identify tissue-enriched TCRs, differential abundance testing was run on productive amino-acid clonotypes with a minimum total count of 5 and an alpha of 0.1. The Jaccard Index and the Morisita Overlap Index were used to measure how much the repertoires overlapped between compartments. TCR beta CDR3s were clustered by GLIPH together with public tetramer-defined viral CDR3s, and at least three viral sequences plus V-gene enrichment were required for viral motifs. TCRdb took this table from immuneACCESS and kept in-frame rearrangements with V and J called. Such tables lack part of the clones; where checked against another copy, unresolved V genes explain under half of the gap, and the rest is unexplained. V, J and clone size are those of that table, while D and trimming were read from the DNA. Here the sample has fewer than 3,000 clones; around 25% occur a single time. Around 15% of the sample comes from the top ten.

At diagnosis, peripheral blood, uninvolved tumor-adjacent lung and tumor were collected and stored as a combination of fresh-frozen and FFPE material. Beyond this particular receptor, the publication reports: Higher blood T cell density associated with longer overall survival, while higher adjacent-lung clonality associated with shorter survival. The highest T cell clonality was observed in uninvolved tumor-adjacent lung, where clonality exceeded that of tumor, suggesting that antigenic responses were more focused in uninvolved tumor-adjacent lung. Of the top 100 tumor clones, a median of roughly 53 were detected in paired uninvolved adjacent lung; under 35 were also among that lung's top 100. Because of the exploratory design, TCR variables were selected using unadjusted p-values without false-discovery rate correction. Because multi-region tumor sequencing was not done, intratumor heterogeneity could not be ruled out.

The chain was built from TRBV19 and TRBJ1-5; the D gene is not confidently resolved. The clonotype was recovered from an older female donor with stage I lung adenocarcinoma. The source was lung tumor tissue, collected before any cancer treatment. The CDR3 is CASSIYPPGNQPQHF. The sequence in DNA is TGTGCCAGTAGTATTTATCCGCCGGGCAATCAGCCCCAGCATTTT. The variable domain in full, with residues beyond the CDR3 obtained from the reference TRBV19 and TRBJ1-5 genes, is DGGITQSPKYLFRKEGQNVTLSCEQNLNHDAMYWYRQDPGQGLRLIYYSQIVNDFQKGDIAEGYSVSREKKESFPLTVTSAQKNPTAFYLCASSIYPPGNQPQHFGDGTRLSIL.